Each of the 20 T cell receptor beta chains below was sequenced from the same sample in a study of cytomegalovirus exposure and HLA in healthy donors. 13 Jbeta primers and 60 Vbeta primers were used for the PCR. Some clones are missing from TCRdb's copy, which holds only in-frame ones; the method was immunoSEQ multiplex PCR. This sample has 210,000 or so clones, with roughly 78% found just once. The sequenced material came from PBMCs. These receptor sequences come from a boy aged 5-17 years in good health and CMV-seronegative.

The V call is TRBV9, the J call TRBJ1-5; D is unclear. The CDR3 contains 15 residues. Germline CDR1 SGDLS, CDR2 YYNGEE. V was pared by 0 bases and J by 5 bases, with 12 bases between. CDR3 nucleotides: TGTGCCAGCAGCGTAGCCCCGACACTAGATCAGCCCCAGCATTTT. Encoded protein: CASSVAPTLDQPQHF.

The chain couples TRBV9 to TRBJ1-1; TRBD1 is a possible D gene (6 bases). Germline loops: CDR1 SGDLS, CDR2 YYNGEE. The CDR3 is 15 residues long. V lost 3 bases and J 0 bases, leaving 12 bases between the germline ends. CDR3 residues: CASSGVGAMNTEAFF. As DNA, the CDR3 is TGTGCCAGCAGCGGGGTGGGGGCAATGAACACTGAAGCTTTCTTT.

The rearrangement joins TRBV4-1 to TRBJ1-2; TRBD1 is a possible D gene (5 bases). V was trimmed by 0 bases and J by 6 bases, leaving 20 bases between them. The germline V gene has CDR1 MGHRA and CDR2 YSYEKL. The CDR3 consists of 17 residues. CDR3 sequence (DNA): TGCGCCAGCAGCCAAGACGGGACTCCCTCATCCTGGGATGGCTACACCTTC. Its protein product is CASSQDGTPSSWDGYTF.

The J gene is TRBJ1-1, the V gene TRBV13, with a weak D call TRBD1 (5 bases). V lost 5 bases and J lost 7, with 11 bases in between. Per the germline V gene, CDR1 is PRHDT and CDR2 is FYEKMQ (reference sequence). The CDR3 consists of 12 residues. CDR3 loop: CASSAGGSEAFF. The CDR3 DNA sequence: TGTGCCAGCAGCGCCGGGGGGAGTGAAGCTTTCTTT.

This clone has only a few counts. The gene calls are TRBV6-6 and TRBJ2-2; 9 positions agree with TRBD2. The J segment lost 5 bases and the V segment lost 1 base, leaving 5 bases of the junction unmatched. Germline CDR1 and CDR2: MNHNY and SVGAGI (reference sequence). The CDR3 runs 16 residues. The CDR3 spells CASSYLLAGRTGELFF. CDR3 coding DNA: TGTGCCAGCAGTTACTTACTAGCGGGTAGGACCGGGGAGCTGTTTTTT.

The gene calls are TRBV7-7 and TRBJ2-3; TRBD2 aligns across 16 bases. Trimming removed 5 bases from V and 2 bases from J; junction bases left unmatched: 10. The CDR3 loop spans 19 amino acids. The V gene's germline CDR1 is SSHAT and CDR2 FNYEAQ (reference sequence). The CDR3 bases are TGTGCCAGCAGCGAAGCCGGGACTAGCGGGAGGGGAGTCACAGATACGCAGTATTTT. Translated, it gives CASSEAGTSGRGVTDTQYF.

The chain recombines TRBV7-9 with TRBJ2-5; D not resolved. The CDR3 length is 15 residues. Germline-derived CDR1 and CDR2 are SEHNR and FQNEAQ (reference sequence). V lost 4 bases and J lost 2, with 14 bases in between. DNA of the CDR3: TGTGCCAGCAGCTCACCTCCCGCGGTACAAGAGACCCAGTACTTC. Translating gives CASSSPPAVQETQYF.

The CDR3 bases are TGCGCCAGCACTTGGGGGGACGAGCAGTACTTC. Encoded protein: CASTWGDEQYF. The chain employs TRBV10-2 and TRBJ2-7, with D possibly TRBD2 on 6 matching bases. The V and J ends lost 7 bases and 5 bases respectively, with 9 bases between them. CDR1 WSHSY and CDR2 SAAADI come from the germline V gene. This CDR3 region has 11 residues.

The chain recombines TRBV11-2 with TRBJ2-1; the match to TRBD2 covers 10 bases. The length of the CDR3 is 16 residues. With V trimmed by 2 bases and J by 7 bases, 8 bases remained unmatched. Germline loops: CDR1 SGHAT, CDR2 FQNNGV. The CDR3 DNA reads TGTGCCAGCAGCTTAATAAATCTAGCGGGAGCAAATGAGCAGTTCTTC. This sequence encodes CASSLINLAGANEQFF.

CDR3 coding DNA: TGCGCCAGCAGCCCCTCAGGGAAGTCCTCGAACACTGAAGCTTTCTTT. It codes for CASSPSGKSSNTEAFF. The chain recombines TRBV4-1 with TRBJ1-1; D might be TRBD1 (5 bases). V lost 4 bases, J lost 1 base, and 16 bases lay in between. The CDR3 runs 16 residues. Germline V gives CDR1 MGHRA, CDR2 YSYEKL.

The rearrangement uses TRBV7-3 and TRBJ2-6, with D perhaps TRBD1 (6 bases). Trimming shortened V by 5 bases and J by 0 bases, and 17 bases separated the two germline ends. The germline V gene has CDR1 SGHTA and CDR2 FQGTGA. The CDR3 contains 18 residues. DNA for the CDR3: TGTGCCAGCAGCCTCATACGCGACAGGAACTCTGGGGCCAACGTCCTGACTTTC. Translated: CASSLIRDRNSGANVLTF.

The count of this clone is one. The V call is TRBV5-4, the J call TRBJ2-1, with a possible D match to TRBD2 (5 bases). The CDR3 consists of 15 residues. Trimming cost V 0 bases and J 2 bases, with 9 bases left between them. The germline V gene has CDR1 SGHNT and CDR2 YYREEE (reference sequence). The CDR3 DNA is TGTGCCAGCAGCTTGGTAGCGAACCCCTACAATGAGCAGTTCTTC. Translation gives CASSLVANPYNEQFF. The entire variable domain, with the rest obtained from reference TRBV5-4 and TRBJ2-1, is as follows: ETGVTQSPTHLIKTRGQQVTLRCSSQSGHNTVSWYQQALGQGPQFIFQYYREEENGRGNFPPRFSGLQFPNYSSELNVNALELDDSALYLCASSLVANPYNEQFFGPGTRLTVL.

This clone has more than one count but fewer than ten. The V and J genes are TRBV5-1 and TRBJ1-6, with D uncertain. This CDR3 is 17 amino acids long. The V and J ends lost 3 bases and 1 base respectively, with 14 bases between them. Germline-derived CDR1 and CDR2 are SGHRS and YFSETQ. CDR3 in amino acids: CASSSAAAKSYNSPLHF. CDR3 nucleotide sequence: TGCGCCAGCAGCTCCGCTGCGGCAAAGTCCTATAATTCACCCCTCCACTTT.

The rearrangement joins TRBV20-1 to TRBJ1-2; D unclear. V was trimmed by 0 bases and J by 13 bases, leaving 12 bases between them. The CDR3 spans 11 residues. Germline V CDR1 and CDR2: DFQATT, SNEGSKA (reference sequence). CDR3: CSARDREVPTF. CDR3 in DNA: TGCAGTGCTAGAGATCGAGAGGTGCCCACCTTC.

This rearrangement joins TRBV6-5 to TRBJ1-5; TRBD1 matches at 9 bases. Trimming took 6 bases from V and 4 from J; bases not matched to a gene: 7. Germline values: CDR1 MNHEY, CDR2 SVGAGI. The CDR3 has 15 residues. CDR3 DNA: TGTGCCAGCAGCACACAGGGGGCCGAAAATCAGCCCCAGCATTTT. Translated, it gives CASSTQGAENQPQHF.

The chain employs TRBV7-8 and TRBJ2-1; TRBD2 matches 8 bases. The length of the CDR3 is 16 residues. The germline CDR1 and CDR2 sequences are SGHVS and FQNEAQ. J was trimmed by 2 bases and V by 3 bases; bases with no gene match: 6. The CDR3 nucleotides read TGTGCCAGCAGCTTGCGGGGGGCCGTCCCCTACAATGAGCAGTTCTTC. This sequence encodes CASSLRGAVPYNEQFF.

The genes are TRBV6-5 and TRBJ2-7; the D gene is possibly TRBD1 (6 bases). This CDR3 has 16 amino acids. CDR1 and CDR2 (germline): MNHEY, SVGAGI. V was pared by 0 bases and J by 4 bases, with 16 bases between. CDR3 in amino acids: CASSYSHRVKGYEQYF. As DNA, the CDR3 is TGTGCCAGCAGTTACTCTCACAGGGTAAAAGGGTACGAGCAGTACTTC.

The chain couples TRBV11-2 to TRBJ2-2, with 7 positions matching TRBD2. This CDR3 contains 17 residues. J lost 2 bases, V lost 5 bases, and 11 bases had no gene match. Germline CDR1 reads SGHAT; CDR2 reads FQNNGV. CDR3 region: CASSRLLLADNTGELFF. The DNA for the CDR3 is TGTGCCAGCAGCCGTCTACTCCTAGCGGACAACACCGGGGAGCTGTTTTTT.

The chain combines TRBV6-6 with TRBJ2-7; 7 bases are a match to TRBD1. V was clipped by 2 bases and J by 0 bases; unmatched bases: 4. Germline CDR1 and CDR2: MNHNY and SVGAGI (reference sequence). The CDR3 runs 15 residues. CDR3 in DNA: TGTGCCAGCAGTTACCCGGACAGGTCCTCCTACGAGCAGTACTTC. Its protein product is CASSYPDRSSYEQYF.

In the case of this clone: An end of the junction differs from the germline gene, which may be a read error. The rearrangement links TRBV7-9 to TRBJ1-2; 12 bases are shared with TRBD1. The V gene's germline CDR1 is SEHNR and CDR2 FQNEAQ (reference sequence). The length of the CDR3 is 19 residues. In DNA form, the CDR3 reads TGTTCCAGCAGACGAAGACCGGGACAGGGGGCTTTGGAGGACTATGGCTACACCTTC. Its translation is CSSRRRPGQGALEDYGYTF. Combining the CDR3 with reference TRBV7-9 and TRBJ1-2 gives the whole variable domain DTGVSQNPRHKITKRGQNVTFRCDPISEHNRLYWYRQTLGQGPEFLTYFQNEAQLEKSRLLSDRFSAERPKGSFSTLEIQRTEQGDSAMYLCSSRRRPGQGALEDYGYTFGSGTRLTVV.